The 25 T cell receptor beta chains listed next were all sequenced from one sample in a study of cytomegalovirus exposure and HLA in healthy donors. Amplification used 60 Vbeta primers and 13 Jbeta primers. Repertoires were generated with immunoSEQ multiplex PCR, while TCRdb's copy carries only in-frame clones and drops some. The table shows some 150,000 clones, with around 80% occurring only once. The material sequenced was PBMCs. The receptors originated from a young woman in good health and CMV-seronegative.

The genes are TRBV28 and TRBJ2-7; 9 bases match TRBD2. CDR1 and CDR2 from the germline V gene are MDHEN and SYDVKM. The J segment lost 3 bases and the V segment lost 3 bases, leaving 9 bases of the junction unmatched. The CDR3 covers 16 residues. The CDR3: CASSLYSGSSNYEQYF. CDR3 sequence (DNA): TGTGCCAGCAGTTTGTATAGCGGGAGCTCAAACTACGAGCAGTACTTC.

The chain is built from TRBV29-1 and TRBJ2-3, with 11 bases aligning to TRBD2. Germline CDR1 and CDR2: SQVTM and ANQGSEA. CDR3 length equals 17 residues. With 1 base clipped from V and 1 base from J, the junction kept 7 bases outside the gene matches. CDR3 coding DNA: TGCAGCGTTGAAGGCCCTAGCGGGGGGTCTCGCACAGATACGCAGTATTTT. Its translation is CSVEGPSGGSRTDTQYF.

V is TRBV11-3 and J is TRBJ2-5; 7 bases match TRBD1. The CDR3 is 14 residues long. Looked up from germline, CDR1 is SGHNT and CDR2 is YENEEA. V shed 2 bases, J shed 5 bases, and the junction held 5 bases outside the gene matches. CDR3 in DNA: TGTGCCAGCAGCTTAAGGGGCAGGGGGGAGACCCAGTACTTC. This codes for CASSLRGRGETQYF.

This rearrangement joins TRBV7-8 to TRBJ1-5, with TRBD1 identical over 7 bases. CDR3 length: 19 amino acids. With V trimmed by 1 base and J by 4 bases, 16 bases remained unmatched. CDR1 is SGHVS, CDR2 FQNEAQ, per germline. In DNA, the CDR3 is TGTGCCAGCAGCTTAGTGAGGGTCGACAGGGCCTGGGGAAATCAGCCCCAGCATTTT. It yields the protein CASSLVRVDRAWGNQPQHF. Supplemented by reference TRBV7-8 and TRBJ1-5, the full variable domain reads GAGVSQSPRYKVAKRGQDVALRCDPISGHVSLFWYQQALGQGPEFLTYFQNEAQLDKSGLPSDRFFAERPEGSVSTLKIQRTQQEDSAVYLCASSLVRVDRAWGNQPQHFGDGTRLSIL.

The gene calls are TRBV30 and TRBJ2-5; 7 bases are a match to TRBD1. The DNA end favors TRBJ2-7, so the J call may be wrong. Germline CDR1 reads GTSNPN; CDR2 reads SVGIG (reference sequence). CDR3 size: 16 residues. The DNA for the CDR3 is TGTGCCTGGAGTGTAGACAGGGCAATGGTAGTGGACGAGCAGTACTTC. Its translation is CAWSVDRAMVVDEQYF.

The V gene is TRBV7-8, the J gene TRBJ1-1; D is unclear. The V gene lost 5 bases and the J gene lost 3 bases, with 10 bases spanning the gap. Per the germline V gene, CDR1 is SGHVS and CDR2 is FQNEAQ. CDR3 length: 13 residues. The CDR3 sequence: CASSESEDTEAFF. The DNA of the CDR3 is TGTGCCAGCAGCGAATCAGAAGACACTGAAGCTTTCTTT.

The rearrangement joins TRBV5-1 to TRBJ2-3; a weak D match, TRBD2 (5 bases). Trimming took off 4 bases at V and 6 bases at J, with 15 bases between the two ends. This CDR3 spans 14 amino acids. In germline, CDR1 is SGHRS, CDR2 YFSETQ. This CDR3 is CASSAGLLTDTQYF. CDR3 bases: TGCGCCAGCAGCGCTGGACTTCTTACTGATACGCAGTATTTT.

The rearrangement links TRBV4-2 to TRBJ2-2; no clear D gene. V was clipped by 0 bases and J by 8 bases, with 4 bases between them. This CDR3 contains 12 residues. The V gene's germline CDR1 is LGHNA and CDR2 YNFKEQ. CDR3 loop: CASSQDLGELFF. The CDR3 region has the DNA TGTGCCAGCAGCCAAGATCTAGGGGAGCTGTTTTTT.

This rearrangement joins TRBV4-3 to TRBJ2-4, with TRBD2 matching 12 bases. This CDR3 spans 19 amino acids. With V trimmed by 1 base and J by 6 bases, 13 bases remained unmatched. The V gene's germline CDR1 is LGHNA and CDR2 YSLEER. The CDR3 here is CASSQATSGRTAITNIQYF. The CDR3 bases are TGCGCCAGCAGCCAAGCTACTAGCGGGAGGACCGCAATTACAAACATTCAGTACTTC.

The chain joins TRBV25-1 to TRBJ2-5; 10 bases fit TRBD2. In germline, CDR1 is MGHDK, CDR2 SYGVNS. J lost 1 base, V lost 4 bases, and 3 bases had no gene match. The CDR3 extends over 15 amino acids. CDR3 sequence: CASSASGRPQETQYF. In DNA form, the CDR3 reads TGTGCCAGCAGTGCTAGCGGGAGACCCCAAGAGACCCAGTACTTC.

The rearrangement links TRBV27 to TRBJ2-2; D is ambiguous. From germline, CDR1 is MNHEY and CDR2 SMNVEV (reference sequence). Trimming cost V 7 bases and J 6 bases, with 12 bases left between them. The CDR3 is 13 residues long. The CDR3 DNA sequence: TGTGCCAGCACCTTCATTGGAGCCGGGGAGCTGTTTTTT. Protein product: CASTFIGAGELFF.

The CDR3 region is CASSRFGTEGSTEAFF. As DNA, the CDR3 is TGTGCCAGCAGCCGATTTGGGACAGAAGGTTCTACTGAAGCTTTCTTT. The V gene is TRBV14, the J gene TRBJ1-1; TRBD1 matches at 7 bases. The CDR3 runs to 16 residues. Germline values: CDR1 SGHDN, CDR2 FVKESK. With V trimmed by 4 bases and J by 5 bases, 13 bases remained unmatched.

This clone turned up a few times. CDR3 bases: TGTGCCAGCAGCTTTAGCGGGAGTTACGAGCAGTACTTC. Protein: CASSFSGSYEQYF. The chain combines TRBV13 with TRBJ2-7; TRBD2 matches at 9 bases. Germline CDR1 reads PRHDT; CDR2 reads FYEKMQ (reference sequence). This CDR3 is built from 13 residues. V gave up 3 bases and J gave up 4 bases; unmatched junction bases: 1.

This chain's CDR3 is CASSLFIGELFF. CDR3 sequence (DNA): TGTGCCAGCAGCTTATTCATCGGGGAGCTGTTTTTT. The rearrangement links TRBV7-6 to TRBJ2-2; D not resolved. Germline V lookup: CDR1 SGHVS, CDR2 FNYEAQ. Trimming pared 2 bases from V and 7 bases from J, leaving 5 bases between. CDR3 length: 12 residues. Variable domain in full (rest from reference TRBV7-6 and TRBJ2-2): GAGVSQSPRYKVTKRGQDVALRCDPISGHVSLYWYRQALGQGPEFLTYFNYEAQQDKSGLPNDRFSAERPEGSISTLTIQRTEQRDSAMYRCASSLFIGELFFGEGSRLTVL.

The rearrangement uses TRBV9 and TRBJ1-1, with 12 bases matching TRBD1. CDR1 and CDR2 (germline): SGDLS, YYNGEE. This CDR3 comprises 16 residues. V shed 3 bases and J 3 bases; nucleotides not matched to a gene: 6. CDR3 sequence (DNA): TGTGCCAGCAGCGGTGGGACAGGGGGCTGGGACACTGAAGCTTTCTTT. Translated: CASSGGTGGWDTEAFF.

The chain combines TRBV7-2 with TRBJ2-7; possibly TRBD1 for D (6 bases). The V gene lost 6 bases and the J gene lost 3 bases, with 12 bases spanning the gap. CDR3 length: 13 amino acids. Looked up from germline, CDR1 is SGHTA and CDR2 is FQGNSA. The chain's CDR3 is CASSFAQGYEQYF. As DNA, the CDR3 is TGTGCCAGCAGTTTTGCACAGGGCTACGAGCAGTACTTC.

This clone was counted only a few times. Different DNA sequences within this sample yield the same CDR3. The chain employs TRBV27 and TRBJ2-1; 16 bases fit TRBD2. From germline, CDR1 is MNHEY and CDR2 SMNVEV (reference sequence). This CDR3 has 17 residues. With 3 bases clipped from V and 2 bases from J, the junction kept 1 base outside the gene matches. CDR3 in amino acids: CASSFGTSGRAYNEQFF. The CDR3 DNA sequence: TGTGCCAGCAGTTTCGGGACTAGCGGGAGGGCCTACAATGAGCAGTTCTTC.

The V and J genes are TRBV7-9 and TRBJ2-5; D possibly corresponds to TRBD2 (6 bases). Deletions cut 3 bases from V and 4 bases from J, with 12 bases between. CDR1 and CDR2 (germline): SEHNR, FQNEAQ (reference sequence). The length of the CDR3 is 14 residues. The CDR3 protein is CASSFGVGLETQYF. As DNA, the CDR3 is TGTGCCAGCAGCTTTGGTGTGGGACTAGAGACCCAGTACTTC.

With respect to this clone: The sample contains more than one DNA sequence encoding this CDR3. V and J are TRBV7-3 and TRBJ1-1; 7 bases fit TRBD1. Germline loops: CDR1 SGHTA, CDR2 FQGTGA. The CDR3 consists of 13 residues. The V segment lost 1 base and the J segment 4 bases; nucleotides outside the gene matches: 0. CDR3 bases: TGTGCCAGCAGCTTAAGACAGGGCACTGAAGCTTTCTTT. Translating gives CASSLRQGTEAFF.

The chain carries TRBV27 and TRBJ2-7; the D is unclear. V lost 3 bases and J lost 0, with 6 bases in between. The CDR3 is made up of 13 amino acids. In germline, CDR1 is MNHEY, CDR2 SMNVEV (reference sequence). CDR3 bases: TGTGCCAGCAGTTTCCGGTACTCCTACGAGCAGTACTTC. The encoded protein is CASSFRYSYEQYF.

J is TRBJ2-1 and V is TRBV5-5; TRBD1 aligns across 8 bases. This CDR3 region has 20 residues. J lost 2 bases, V lost 0 bases, and 16 bases had no gene match. Germline CDR1 is SGHKS and CDR2 is YYEKEE (reference sequence). The DNA for the CDR3 is TGTGCCAGCAGCTTGGGACGCCGGACAGGGCCGTACCGAACCTACAATGAGCAGTTCTTC. Residues: CASSLGRRTGPYRTYNEQFF.

V usage is TRBV4-3 and J usage is TRBJ2-7; tentative D call: TRBD2 (6 bases). Germline V gene lookup returns CDR1 LGHNA and CDR2 YSLEER. The CDR3 covers 15 residues. With 1 base removed from V and 5 bases from J, the gap between germline ends came to 15 bases. This chain's CDR3 is CASSQGVSGWDEQYF. The CDR3 DNA reads as TGCGCCAGCAGCCAAGGGGTTAGCGGCTGGGACGAGCAGTACTTC.

The chain carries TRBV4-1 and TRBJ2-5, with a tentative D call TRBD2 (6 bases). The germline V gene has CDR1 MGHRA and CDR2 YSYEKL. The ends were cut back, 4 bases at V and 2 bases at J, with 20 bases in the middle. CDR3 length: 17 residues. The DNA of the CDR3 is TGCGCCAGCAGCCCTAGTGAAACGATGGAGGGACAAGAGACCCAGTACTTC. It encodes CASSPSETMEGQETQYF.

This clone was seen only a few times. The chain recombines TRBV7-2 with TRBJ2-7; no firm D call. The V and J ends lost 1 base and 0 bases respectively, with 13 bases between them. CDR3 length equals 16 residues. Germline CDR1 is SGHTA and CDR2 is FQGNSA. The CDR3 loop is CASSLGPRPGSYEQYF. In DNA, the CDR3 is TGTGCCAGCAGCTTAGGGCCGCGTCCGGGCTCCTACGAGCAGTACTTC.

DNA of the CDR3: TGCGCCAGCAGCCAAGATTTGACAGAGATGAACACTGAAGCTTTCTTT. This sequence encodes CASSQDLTEMNTEAFF. This chain uses TRBV4-3 with TRBJ1-1; TRBD1 is a possible D gene (5 bases). This CDR3 region has 16 residues. With 0 bases removed from V and 0 bases from J, the gap between germline ends came to 11 bases. Germline CDR1 LGHNA, CDR2 YSLEER.